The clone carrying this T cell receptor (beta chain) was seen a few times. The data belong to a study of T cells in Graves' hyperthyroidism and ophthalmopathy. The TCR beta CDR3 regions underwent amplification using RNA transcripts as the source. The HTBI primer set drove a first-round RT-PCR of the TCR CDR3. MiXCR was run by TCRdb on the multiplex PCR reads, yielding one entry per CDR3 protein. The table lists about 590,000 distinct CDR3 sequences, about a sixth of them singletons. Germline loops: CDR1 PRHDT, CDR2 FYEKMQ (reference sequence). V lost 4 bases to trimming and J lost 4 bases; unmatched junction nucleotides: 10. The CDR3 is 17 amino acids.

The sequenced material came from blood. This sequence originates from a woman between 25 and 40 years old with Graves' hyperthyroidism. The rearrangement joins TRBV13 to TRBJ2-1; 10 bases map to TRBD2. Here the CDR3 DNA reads TGTGCCAGCAGCTCCCCCCCAGGACTAGCGGAGTACAATGAGCAGTTCTTC. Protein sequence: CASSSPPGLAEYNEQFF.